This T cell receptor (beta chain) was retrieved from a study of T cell clones after liver transplantation. Study summary: Post-transplant blood was tracked for graft-donor-reactive T cell clones identified in a pre-transplant mixed lymphocyte reaction. Study results and caveats: In most of the 8 subjects, circulating graft-donor-reactive CD4 TCRbeta sequences fell significantly after transplant.

Method: immunoSEQ multiplex PCR; TCRdb's copy keeps in-frame clones and lacks some. The sample holds around 77,000 clones, 75% to 90% seen once. Deletions cut 2 bases from V and 2 bases from J, with 15 bases between. In germline, CDR1 is SEHNR, CDR2 FQNEAQ (reference sequence). The CDR3 has 16 amino acids. As for this clone: Its antigen is still unknown.

This chain uses TRBV7-9 with TRBJ2-5, with D perhaps TRBD2 (5 bases). The receptor comes from a human patient who received a liver transplant. Part of the T cells may come from the graft donor. The sequenced sample was CD4+ T cells from blood, obtained 12 months after liver transplant. As DNA, the CDR3 is TGTGCCAGCAGCTTACGGAGCCGACTACTTCAAGAGACCCAGTACTTC. Translating gives CASSLRSRLLQETQYF. The entire variable domain, with the rest obtained from reference TRBV7-9 and TRBJ2-5, is as follows: DTGVSQNPRHKITKRGQNVTFRCDPISEHNRLYWYRQTLGQGPEFLTYFQNEAQLEKSRLLSDRFSAERPKGSFSTLEIQRTEQGDSAMYLCASSLRSRLLQETQYFGPGTRLLVL.